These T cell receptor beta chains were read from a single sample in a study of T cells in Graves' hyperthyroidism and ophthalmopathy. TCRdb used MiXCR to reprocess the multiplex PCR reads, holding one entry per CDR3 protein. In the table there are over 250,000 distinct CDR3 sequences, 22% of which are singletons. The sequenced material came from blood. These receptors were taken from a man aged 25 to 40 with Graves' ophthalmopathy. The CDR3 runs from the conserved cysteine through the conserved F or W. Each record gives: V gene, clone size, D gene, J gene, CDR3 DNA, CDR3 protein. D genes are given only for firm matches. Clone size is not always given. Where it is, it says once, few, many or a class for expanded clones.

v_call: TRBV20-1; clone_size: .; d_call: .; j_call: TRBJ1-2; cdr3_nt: TGCAGTGCAGACAACAGGGTTTTCGGCGGCTACACCTTC; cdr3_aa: CSADNRVFGGYTF
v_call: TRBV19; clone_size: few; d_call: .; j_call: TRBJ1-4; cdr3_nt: TGTGCCAGTAGTATAACAGGGAAGAATGAAAAACTGTTTTTT; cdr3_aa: CASSITGKNEKLFF
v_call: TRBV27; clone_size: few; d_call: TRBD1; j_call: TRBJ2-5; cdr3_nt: TGTGCCAGCAGGAACAGGGGAGAGACCCAGTACTTC; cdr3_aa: CASRNRGETQYF
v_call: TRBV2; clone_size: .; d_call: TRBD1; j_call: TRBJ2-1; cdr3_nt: TGTGCCAGCAACAGGGACAGGTCCGTCGAGCAGTTCTTC; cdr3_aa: CASNRDRSVEQFF
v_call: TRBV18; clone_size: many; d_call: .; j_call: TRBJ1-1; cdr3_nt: TGTGCCAGCTCACCACTCAGGACTACCGTTCTCACTGAAGCTTTCTTT; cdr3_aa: CASSPLRTTVLTEAFF
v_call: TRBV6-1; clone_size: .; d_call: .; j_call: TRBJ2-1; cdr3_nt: TGTGCCAGCAGTTCCCCTTCGACGGGATCCTACAATGAGCAGTTCTTC; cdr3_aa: CASSSPSTGSYNEQFF
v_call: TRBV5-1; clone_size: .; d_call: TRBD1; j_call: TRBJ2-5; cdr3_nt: TGCGCCAGCAGTTTCGGGGACAGAAGTGAGACCCAGTACTTC; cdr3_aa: CASSFGDRSETQYF
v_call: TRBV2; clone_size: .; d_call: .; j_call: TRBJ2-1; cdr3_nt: TGTGCCACCCCGGGGAACTTCTCCTACAATGAGCAGTTCTTC; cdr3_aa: CATPGNFSYNEQFF
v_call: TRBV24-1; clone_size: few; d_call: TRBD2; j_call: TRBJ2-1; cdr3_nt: TGTGCCACCAGCCACCGGGGACTAGCCTCTTCCTACAATGAGCAGTTCTTC; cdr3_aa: CATSHRGLASSYNEQFF
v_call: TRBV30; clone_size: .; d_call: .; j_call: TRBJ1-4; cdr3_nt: TGTGCCTGGAGTCCAGGAAAAGAAAAACTGTTTTTT; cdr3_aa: CAWSPGKEKLFF
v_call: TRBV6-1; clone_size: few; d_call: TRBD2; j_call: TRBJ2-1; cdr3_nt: TGTGCCAGCAGCCTGGGACTAGGGACTTTAAATGAGCAGTTCTTC; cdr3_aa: CASSLGLGTLNEQFF
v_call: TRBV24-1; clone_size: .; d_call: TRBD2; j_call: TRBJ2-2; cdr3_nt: TGTGCCACCAGTGATCACTCGCGACTAGCGGGACCTACCGGGGAGCTGTTTTTT; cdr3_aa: CATSDHSRLAGPTGELFF
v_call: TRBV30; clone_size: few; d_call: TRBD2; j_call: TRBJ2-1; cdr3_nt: TGTGCCTGGAGTGAATTAACTAGCGCGTACTCCTACAATGAGCAGTTCTTC; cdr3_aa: CAWSELTSAYSYNEQFF
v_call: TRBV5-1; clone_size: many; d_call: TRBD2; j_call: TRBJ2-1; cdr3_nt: TGCGCCAGCAGGTTACTAGCGGGAGGGCCGAGGTGGGATGAGCAGTTCTTC; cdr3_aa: CASRLLAGGPRWDEQFF
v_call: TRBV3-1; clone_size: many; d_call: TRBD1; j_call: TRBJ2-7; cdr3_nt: TGTGCCAGCAGACGACAGGGGGCTACCTACGAGCAGTACTTC; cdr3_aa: CASRRQGATYEQYF
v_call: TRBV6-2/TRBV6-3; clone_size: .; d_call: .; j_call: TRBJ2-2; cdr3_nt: TGTGCCAGCAGTTACTCGACTAGTCACACCGGGGAGCTGTTTTTT; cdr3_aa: CASSYSTSHTGELFF
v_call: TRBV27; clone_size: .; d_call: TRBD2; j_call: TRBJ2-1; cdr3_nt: TGTGCCAGCAGTACTAGCGGGCAGCAGTTCTTC; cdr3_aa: CASSTSGQQFF
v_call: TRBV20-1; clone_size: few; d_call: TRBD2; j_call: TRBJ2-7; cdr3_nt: TGCAGTGCTAGATTCGCTAGCGGGAGTCTCGAGCAGTACTTC; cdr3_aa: CSARFASGSLEQYF
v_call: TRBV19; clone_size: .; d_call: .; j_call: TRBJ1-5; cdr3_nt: TGTGCCAGTACCAGAAGGGAGGGACGCCAGCAGCCCCAGCATTTT; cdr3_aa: CASTRREGRQQPQHF
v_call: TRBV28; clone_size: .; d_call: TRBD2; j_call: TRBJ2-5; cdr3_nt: TGTGCCAGCCACGCTAGCGGAGGGGAGACCCAGTACTTC; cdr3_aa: CASHASGGETQYF
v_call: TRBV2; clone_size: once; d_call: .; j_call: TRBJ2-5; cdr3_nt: TGTGCCAGACGGACAGCCACGGGAGAGACCCAGTACTTC; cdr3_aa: CARRTATGETQYF
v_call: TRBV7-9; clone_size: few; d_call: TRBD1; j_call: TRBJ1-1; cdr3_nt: TGTGCCAGCAGCTCGAATGAACAGGGGGCTTGGACTGAAGCTTTCTTT; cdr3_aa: CASSSNEQGAWTEAFF
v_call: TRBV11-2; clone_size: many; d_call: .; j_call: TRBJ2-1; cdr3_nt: TGTGCCAGCAGCTCATCCGGGACACTCGACAATGAGCAGTTCTTC; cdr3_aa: CASSSSGTLDNEQFF
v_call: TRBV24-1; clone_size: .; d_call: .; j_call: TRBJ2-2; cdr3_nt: TGTGCCACCAGTGATTTGACACAGGACACCGGGGAGCTGTTTTTT; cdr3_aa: CATSDLTQDTGELFF
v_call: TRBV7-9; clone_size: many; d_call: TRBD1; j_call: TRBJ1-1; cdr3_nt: TGTGCCAGCACCCTGGGGGACAGAAACACTGAAGCTTTCTTT; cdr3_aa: CASTLGDRNTEAFF
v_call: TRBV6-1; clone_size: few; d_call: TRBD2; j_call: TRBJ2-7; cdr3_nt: TGTGCCAGCGGTGACCTAGCGGGAGGTGAGGAGCAGTACTTC; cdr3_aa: CASGDLAGGEEQYF
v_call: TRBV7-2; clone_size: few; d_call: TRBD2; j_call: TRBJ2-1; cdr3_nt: TGTGCCAGCAGCCAGGGACTAGCTAATGAGCAGTTCTTC; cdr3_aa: CASSQGLANEQFF
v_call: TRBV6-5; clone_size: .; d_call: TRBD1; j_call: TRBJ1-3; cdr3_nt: TGTGCCAGCAGTTCTACAGGGGTGACGGGAAACACCATATATTTT; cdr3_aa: CASSSTGVTGNTIYF
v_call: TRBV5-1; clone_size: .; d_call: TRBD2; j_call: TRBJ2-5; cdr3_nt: TGCGCCAGCAGCCCAGGGACTAGCGGGAGTGGGGAGACCCAGTACTTC; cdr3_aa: CASSPGTSGSGETQYF
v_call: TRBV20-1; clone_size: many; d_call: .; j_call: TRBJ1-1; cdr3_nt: TGCAGTGCTTACGGGGACACTGAAGCTTTCTTT; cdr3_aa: CSAYGDTEAFF
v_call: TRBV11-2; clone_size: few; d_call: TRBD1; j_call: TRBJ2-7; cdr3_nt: TGTGCCAGCAGCCCGACAGGGGGCTCCTACTACGAGCAGTACTTC; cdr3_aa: CASSPTGGSYYEQYF
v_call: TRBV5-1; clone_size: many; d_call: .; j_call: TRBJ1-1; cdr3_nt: TGCGCCAGCAGCTTGACCATGAACACTGAAGCTTTCTTT; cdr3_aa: CASSLTMNTEAFF
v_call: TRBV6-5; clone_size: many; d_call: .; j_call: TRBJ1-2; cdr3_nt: TGTGCCAGCAGTTACACCTCCAGACAGGCCTATGGCTACACCTTC; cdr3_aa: CASSYTSRQAYGYTF
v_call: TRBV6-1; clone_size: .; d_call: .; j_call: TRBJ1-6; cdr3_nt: TGTGCCAGCAGTGAATCCACTTTTCCGGGACTCGGTCTCGGGAAAAGACCTTCACCCCTCCACTTT; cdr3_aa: CASSESTFPGLGLGKRPSPLHF
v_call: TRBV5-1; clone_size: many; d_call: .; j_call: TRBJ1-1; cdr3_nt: TGCGCCAGCAGCCCGGACAGTAACACTGAAGCTTTCTTT; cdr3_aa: CASSPDSNTEAFF
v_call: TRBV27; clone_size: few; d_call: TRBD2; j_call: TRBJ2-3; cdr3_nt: TGTGCCAGCAGTTTATCGGGGACTAGCGGGAGCACAGATACGCAGTATTTT; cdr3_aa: CASSLSGTSGSTDTQYF
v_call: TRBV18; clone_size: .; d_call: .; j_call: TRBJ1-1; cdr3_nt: TGTGCCTCCCTCAGTCCGGGACGGACTGAAGCTTTCTTT; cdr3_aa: CASLSPGRTEAFF
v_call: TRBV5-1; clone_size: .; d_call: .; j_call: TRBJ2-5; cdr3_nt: TGCGCCAGCAGCTTGGATGTCAGTGAGATAGAGACCCAGTACTTC; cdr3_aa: CASSLDVSEIETQYF
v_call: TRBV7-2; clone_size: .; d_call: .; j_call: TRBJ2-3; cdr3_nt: TGTGCCAGCAGCGCACCCCTCGGGGGGCTGTCAGATACGCAGTATTTT; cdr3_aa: CASSAPLGGLSDTQYF
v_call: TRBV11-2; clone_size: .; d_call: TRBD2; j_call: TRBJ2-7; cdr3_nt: TGTGCCAGCAGCTTGAACTATGCGGGAGGACTTTCCTCCTACGAGCAGTACTTC; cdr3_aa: CASSLNYAGGLSSYEQYF
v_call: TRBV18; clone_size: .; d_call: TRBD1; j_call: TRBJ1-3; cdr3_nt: TGTGCCAGCTCACCAGGGACAGGGGACGGAAACACCATATATTTT; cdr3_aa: CASSPGTGDGNTIYF
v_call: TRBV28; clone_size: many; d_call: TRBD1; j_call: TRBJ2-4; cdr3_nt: TGTGCCAGCAGTGGCAGGGGACAGGGAGGGATTCAGTACTTC; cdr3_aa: CASSGRGQGGIQYF
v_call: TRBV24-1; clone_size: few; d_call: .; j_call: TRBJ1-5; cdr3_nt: TGTGCCACCAGCCATACAGGAACCAATCAGCCCCAGCATTTT; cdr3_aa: CATSHTGTNQPQHF
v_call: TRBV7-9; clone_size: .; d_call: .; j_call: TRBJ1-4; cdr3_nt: TGTGCCAGCAGCTTTATGCGACAGGCGACTAATGAAAAACTGTTTTTT; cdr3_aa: CASSFMRQATNEKLFF
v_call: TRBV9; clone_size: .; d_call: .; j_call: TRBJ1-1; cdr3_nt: TGTGCCAGCAGCATCGGACAGATACAGACTGAAGCTTTCTTT; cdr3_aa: CASSIGQIQTEAFF
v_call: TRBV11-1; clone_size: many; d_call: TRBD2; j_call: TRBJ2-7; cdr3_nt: TGTGCCAGCAGCTTTTCCCTAGCGGGAGCCTACGAGCAGTACTTC; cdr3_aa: CASSFSLAGAYEQYF
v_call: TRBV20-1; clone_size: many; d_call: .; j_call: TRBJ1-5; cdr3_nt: TGCAGTGCTAGTAACCTAGATGGGACGGGCAATCAGCCCCAGCATTTT; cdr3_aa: CSASNLDGTGNQPQHF
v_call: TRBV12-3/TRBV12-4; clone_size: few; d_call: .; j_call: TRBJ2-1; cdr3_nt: TGTGCCAGCAGTTTTAGCGGAACAAGGTTGGGCTACAATGAGCAGTTCTTC; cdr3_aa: CASSFSGTRLGYNEQFF
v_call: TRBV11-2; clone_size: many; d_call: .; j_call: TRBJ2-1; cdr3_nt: TGTGCCAGCAGCCCATCGGATTCTTTCAATGAGCAGTTCTTC; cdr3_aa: CASSPSDSFNEQFF
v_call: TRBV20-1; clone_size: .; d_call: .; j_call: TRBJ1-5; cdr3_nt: TGCAGTGCAATAGCGGGACTCCGACCCTCTAGCAATCAGCCCCAGCATTTT; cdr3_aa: CSAIAGLRPSSNQPQHF
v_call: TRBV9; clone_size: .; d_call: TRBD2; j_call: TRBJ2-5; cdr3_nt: TGTGCCAGCAGCGCGGGAGGCTGGGGCGTTGGGACCCAGTACTTC; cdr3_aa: CASSAGGWGVGTQYF
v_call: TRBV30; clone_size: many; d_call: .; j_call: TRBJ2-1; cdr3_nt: TGTGCCTGGAGGGGGGTTAACTATGAGCAGTTCTTC; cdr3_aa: CAWRGVNYEQFF
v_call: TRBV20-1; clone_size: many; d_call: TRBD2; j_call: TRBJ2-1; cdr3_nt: TGCAGTGCTAGATCACTAGCGGGAGGACCCTTGGGCAATGAGCAGTTCTTC; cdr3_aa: CSARSLAGGPLGNEQFF
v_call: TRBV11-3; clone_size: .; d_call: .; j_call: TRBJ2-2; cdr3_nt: TGTGCCAGCAGCTTTGGGCGGAGCACCGGGGAGCTGTTTTTT; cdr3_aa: CASSFGRSTGELFF